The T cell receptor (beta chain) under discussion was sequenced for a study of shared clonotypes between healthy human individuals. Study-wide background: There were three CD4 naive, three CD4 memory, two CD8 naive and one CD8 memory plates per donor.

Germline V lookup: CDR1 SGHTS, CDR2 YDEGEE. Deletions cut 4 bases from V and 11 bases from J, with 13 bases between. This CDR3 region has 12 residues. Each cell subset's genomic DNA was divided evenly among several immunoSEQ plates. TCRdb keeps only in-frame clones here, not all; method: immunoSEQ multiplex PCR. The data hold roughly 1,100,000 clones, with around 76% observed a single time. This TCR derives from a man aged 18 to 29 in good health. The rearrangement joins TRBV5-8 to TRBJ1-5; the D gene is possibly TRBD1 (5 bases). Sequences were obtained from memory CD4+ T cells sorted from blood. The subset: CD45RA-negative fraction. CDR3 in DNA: TGTGCCAGCAGCGGGTCAGGGTGGGCCCAGCATTTT. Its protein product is CASSGSGWAQHF.